Presented here are 15 T cell receptor beta chains from one specimen sequenced in a study of T-cell reconstitution after alpha-beta-depleted transplantation in children. TCRbeta library construction was performed incorporating unique molecular identifiers. TCRdb re-analysed the PCR reads in MiXCR, keeping a single row per CDR3 protein. The table has about 600,000 distinct CDR3 sequences, approximately 12% seen once. The sample in question was PBMCs, mostly from graft donor cells, obtained 360 days after TCRalphabeta/CD19-depleted stem cell transplant. Receptors originate from a male patient younger than 18 who had a stem cell transplant for acute myeloid leukemia, so the T cells may come from the graft donor.

The sample holds a few counts of this clonotype. The V call is TRBV6-2 or TRBV6-3, the J call TRBJ2-4; the D gene could be TRBD1 or TRBD2 (7 bases each). V lost 4 bases to trimming and J lost 8 bases, with 18 bases between them. Germline values: CDR1 MNHEY, CDR2 SVGEGT. This CDR3 comprises 15 residues. The DNA of the CDR3 is TGTGCCAGCAGTTGGGGGGGGACAGACACCGACATTCAGTACTTC. This sequence encodes CASSWGGTDTDIQYF.

This sequence joins TRBV20-1 and TRBJ2-5; no definite D call. Germline V lookup: CDR1 DFQATT, CDR2 SNEGSKA (reference sequence). This CDR3 is built from 10 residues. Trimming cost V 3 bases and J 5 bases, with 4 bases left between them. CDR3 protein: CSASLETQYF. For the CDR3, the DNA is TGCAGTGCTAGTCTGGAGACCCAGTACTTC.

This clonotype was recorded at least ten times. This sequence joins TRBV24-1 and TRBJ2-1; D unresolved. V shed 0 bases and J shed 7 bases, with 9 bases lying between them. Germline V gene sequence: CDR1 KGHDR, CDR2 SFDVKD. The CDR3 contains 14 residues. CDR3 sequence (DNA): TGTGCCACCAGTGATTTGGGGATAGCTAATGAGCAGTTCTTC. Translated: CATSDLGIANEQFF.

There are a few counts of this clonotype. The J gene is TRBJ2-7, the V gene TRBV5-6; no clear D. V was clipped by 0 bases and J by 4 bases, with 11 bases between them. From germline, CDR1 is SGHDT and CDR2 YYEEEE. The CDR3 covers 14 residues. CDR3 DNA: TGTGCCAGCAGCTTGGAGTACGGCCCATACGAGCAGTACTTC. This codes for CASSLEYGPYEQYF.

This clonotype was detected only a few times. This sequence joins TRBV19 and TRBJ2-1; 8 nucleotides agree with TRBD1. Germline CDR1 LNHDA, CDR2 SQIVND (reference sequence). This CDR3 comprises 13 residues. V shed 9 bases, J shed 7 bases, and the junction held 8 bases outside the gene matches. In DNA, the CDR3 is TGTGCCAGCCGTTTTCAGGGGGCGAATGAGCAGTTCTTC. Its translation is CASRFQGANEQFF.

The chain employs TRBV28 and TRBJ2-4; possibly TRBD1 for D (6 bases). The length of the CDR3 is 23 residues. The V gene's germline CDR1 is MDHEN and CDR2 SYDVKM. Trimming took off 1 base at V and 0 bases at J, with 31 bases between the two ends. Written as DNA, the CDR3 is TGTGCCAGCAGTTTATTTGGGGGCGACTCTAGGGCCTATTTCAACCTAGCCAAAAACATTCAGTACTTC. Its protein is CASSLFGGDSRAYFNLAKNIQYF.

This clonotype has a count of ten or more. The genes are TRBV5-1 and TRBJ1-3; D remains unclear. Germline-derived CDR1 and CDR2 are SGHRS and YFSETQ. V was clipped by 1 base and J by 0 bases, with 8 bases between them. The CDR3 covers 15 residues. The CDR3 nucleotides read TGCGCCAGCAGCTTGCCTGTTTCCTCTGGAAACACCATATATTTT. It translates to CASSLPVSSGNTIYF.

About this clonotype: A much more abundant neighbour one base away suggests this may be a read error. The missing conserved phenylalanine or tryptophan at the end of this CDR3 makes a read error likely. The chain combines TRBV20-1 with TRBJ2-1, with D possibly TRBD2 on 7 matching bases. CDR1 is DFQATT, CDR2 SNEGSKA, per germline (reference sequence). V shed 0 bases and J shed 0 bases, with 18 bases lying between them. CDR3 length equals 18 residues. The CDR3 loop is CSAREGLAVRGSYNEQFV. CDR3 coding DNA: TGCAGTGCTAGAGAGGGCCTAGCGGTCAGGGGCTCCTACAATGAGCAGTTCGTC.

The chain combines TRBV12-3 or TRBV12-4 with TRBJ2-1, with 7 bases lining up with TRBD1. The CDR3 is made up of 13 amino acids. The ends lost 6 bases at V and 9 bases at J; junction bases unmatched: 8. CDR3: CASSVQGIGEQFF. The CDR3 DNA sequence: TGTGCCAGCAGCGTACAGGGGATCGGTGAGCAGTTCTTC.

The chain has TRBV20-1 and TRBJ2-7, with D perhaps TRBD1 or TRBD2 (5 bases each). The CDR3 runs to 14 residues. The V gene lost 5 bases and the J gene lost 2 bases, with 16 bases spanning the gap. Germline CDR1 and CDR2: DFQATT and SNEGSKA (reference sequence). CDR3 in DNA: TGCAGTGCTCGGGACCCTCAGCCCCCCTACGAGCAGTACTTC. Its protein product is CSARDPQPPYEQYF.

CDR3 coding DNA: TGTGCCAGCAGTTACCCCAAAGGACAGCAAGAGACCCAGTACTTC. It codes for CASSYPKGQQETQYF. The chain joins TRBV6-2 or TRBV6-3 to TRBJ2-5; a weak D match, TRBD1 (6 bases). Germline loops: CDR1 MNHEY, CDR2 SVGEGT. The CDR3 spans 15 residues. The V and J ends lost 2 bases and 2 bases respectively, with 12 bases between them.

At least ten counts were recorded for this clonotype. The chain carries TRBV6-5 and TRBJ2-1; maybe TRBD2 (5 bases). The CDR3 consists of 15 residues. CDR1 is MNHEY and CDR2 is SVGAGI in the germline V gene. V was pared by 8 bases and J by 0 bases, with 14 bases between. CDR3: CASQNLGSSYNEQFF. The CDR3 DNA follows: TGTGCCAGCCAAAATCTAGGGAGCTCCTACAATGAGCAGTTCTTC.

The gene calls are TRBV12-3 or TRBV12-4 and TRBJ2-5; a weak D match, TRBD1 (6 bases). This CDR3 region has 13 residues. Trimming pared 4 bases from V and 7 bases from J, leaving 13 bases between. Here the CDR3 DNA reads TGTGCCAGCAGTTACAGGGACGGTGGGACCCAGTACTTC. It encodes CASSYRDGGTQYF.

The chain carries TRBV28 and TRBJ2-7; 7 bases agree with TRBD1. This CDR3 spans 15 amino acids. The V and J ends lost 5 bases and 6 bases, in that order; junction bases with no gene match: 13. Germline CDR1 reads MDHEN; CDR2 reads SYDVKM. The CDR3 nucleotides are TGTGCCAGCAGTCTTAGGGGGCTAGGTGGAAGCGAGCAGTACTTC. Amino acids: CASSLRGLGGSEQYF.

This clonotype was seen more than once but under ten times. The V call is TRBV5-1, the J call TRBJ2-1; TRBD2 is a possible D gene (6 bases). From germline, CDR1 is SGHRS and CDR2 YFSETQ. Between the trimmed V and J ends, which lost 3 bases and 7 bases, there was a span of 17 bases. The CDR3 covers 15 residues. CDR3 in amino acids: CASSWGDWIINEQFF. CDR3 nucleotides: TGCGCCAGCAGCTGGGGGGACTGGATTATAAATGAGCAGTTCTTC.